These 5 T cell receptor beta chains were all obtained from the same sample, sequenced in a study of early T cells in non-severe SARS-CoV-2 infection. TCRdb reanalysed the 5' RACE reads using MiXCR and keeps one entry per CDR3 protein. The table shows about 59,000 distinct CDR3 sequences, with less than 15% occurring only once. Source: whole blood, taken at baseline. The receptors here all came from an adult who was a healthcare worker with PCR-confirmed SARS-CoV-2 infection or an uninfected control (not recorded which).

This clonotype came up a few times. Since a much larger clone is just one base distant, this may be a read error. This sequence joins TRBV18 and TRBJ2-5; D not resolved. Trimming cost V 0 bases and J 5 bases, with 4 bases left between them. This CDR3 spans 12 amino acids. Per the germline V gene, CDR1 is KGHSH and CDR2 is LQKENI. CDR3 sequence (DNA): TGTGCCAGCTCACCACCGGGTGAGACCCAGTACTTC. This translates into CASSPPGETQYF.

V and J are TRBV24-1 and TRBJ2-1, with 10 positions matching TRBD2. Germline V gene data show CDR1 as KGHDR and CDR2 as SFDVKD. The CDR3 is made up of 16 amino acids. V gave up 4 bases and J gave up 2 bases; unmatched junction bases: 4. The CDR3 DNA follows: TGTGCCACCAGTGACGATACTAGCGGGGCCTACAATGAGCAGTTCTTC. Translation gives CATSDDTSGAYNEQFF.

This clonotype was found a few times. This CDR3 is CASSRDRSPFGANVLTF. As DNA, the CDR3 is TGTGCCAGCAGCCGGGACAGGAGCCCCTTTGGGGCCAACGTCCTGACTTTC. This chain uses TRBV3-1 with TRBJ2-6; 8 nucleotides match TRBD1. V lost 4 bases and J lost 3; bases outside the gene matches: 8. In germline, CDR1 is LGHDT, CDR2 YNNKEL (reference sequence). CDR3 size: 17 residues.

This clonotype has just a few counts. The CDR3 coding sequence is TGCAGTGCTAGAGCGGGAGTAACGCGGGAGCAGTACTTC. It specifies CSARAGVTREQYF. V gene TRBV20-1 combines with J gene TRBJ2-7; D may be TRBD2 (6 bases). The germline V and J ends were trimmed by 1 base and 7 bases, with 14 bases remaining between them. Germline CDR1 DFQATT, CDR2 SNEGSKA (reference sequence). This CDR3 comprises 13 residues.

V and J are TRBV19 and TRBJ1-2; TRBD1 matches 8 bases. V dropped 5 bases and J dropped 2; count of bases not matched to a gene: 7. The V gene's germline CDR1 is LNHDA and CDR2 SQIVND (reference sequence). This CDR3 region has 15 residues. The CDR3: CASSDRDRTNYGYTF. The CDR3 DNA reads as TGTGCCAGTAGTGACCGGGACAGGACCAACTATGGCTACACCTTC.